Shown below are 13 T cell receptor beta chains from a single sample sequenced in a study of blood T cell repertoires in COVID-19. The table came from immunoSEQ multiplex PCR; TCRdb's copy has only in-frame clones and leaves some out. Of roughly 160,000 clones detected, approximately 85% appear once; the ten largest clones hold approximately 6.9%. Material: peripheral blood. These receptors originate from a man aged 80 or over with COVID-19, enrolled during active disease.

J is TRBJ2-5 and V is TRBV27, with no clear D. This CDR3 spans 15 amino acids. Germline CDR1 and CDR2: MNHEY and SMNVEV (reference sequence). V dropped 2 bases and J dropped 2 bases, with 12 bases sitting between them. The CDR3 protein is CASSLAAAAQETQYF. The CDR3 DNA is TGTGCCAGCAGTTTAGCCGCGGCGGCTCAAGAGACCCAGTACTTC.

Notes on this clone: Distinct nucleotide sequences in the sample also encode this CDR3. The chain couples TRBV14 to TRBJ1-2; no definite D call. Germline loops: CDR1 SGHDN, CDR2 FVKESK. The CDR3 is made up of 14 amino acids. Between the trimmed V and J ends, which lost 0 bases and 5 bases, there was a span of 10 bases. CDR3 in DNA: TGTGCCAGCAGCCAAGATAGAGGGTTTTATGGCTACACCTTC. Amino acid sequence: CASSQDRGFYGYTF.

The chain uses TRBV19 and TRBJ2-3; TRBD2 agrees at 8 bases. Germline V gene sequence: CDR1 LNHDA, CDR2 SQIVND (reference sequence). The CDR3 extends over 18 amino acids. V lost 3 bases, J lost 0 bases, and 11 bases stayed unmatched. The CDR3 here is CASSISSGGDISTDTQYF. DNA of the CDR3: TGTGCCAGTAGTATTAGCAGCGGGGGAGATATTAGCACAGATACGCAGTATTTT.

The rearrangement links TRBV3-1 (or the pseudogene TRBV3-2) to TRBJ1-4; TRBD1 might be the D (5 bases). Trimming left V 3 bases short and J 16 bases short, with 15 bases between. The germline gives CDR1 LGHDT, CDR2 YNNKEL (reference sequence). The CDR3 has 12 amino acids. Here the CDR3 reads CASSHGGTAQFF. Here the CDR3 DNA reads TGTGCCAGCAGCCACGGGGGGACCGCCCAGTTTTTT.

This chain joins TRBV27 and TRBJ1-2, with D possibly being TRBD1 (6 bases). In germline, CDR1 is MNHEY, CDR2 SMNVEV (reference sequence). The length of the CDR3 is 13 residues. V was cut by 5 bases and J by 8 bases, with 15 bases left in between. CDR3 nucleotide sequence: TGTGCCAGCAGTCAGACAGGTCAAGGAGGCTACACCTTC. Translating it yields CASSQTGQGGYTF.

This clone was seen only once. The genes are TRBV19 and TRBJ1-5; 9 bases are a match to TRBD1. Germline lookup yields CDR1 LNHDA and CDR2 SQIVND (reference sequence). V was clipped by 5 bases and J by 1 base; unmatched bases: 6. The CDR3 covers 16 residues. The CDR3 nucleotides read TGTGCCAGTAGTCTTGGACAGGGGATCAGCAATCAGCCCCAGCATTTT. It encodes CASSLGQGISNQPQHF.

The genes are TRBV7-2 and TRBJ2-7; 9 positions agree with TRBD2. V gave up 1 base and J gave up 10 bases; unmatched junction bases: 5. The CDR3 runs 13 residues. Looked up from germline, CDR1 is SGHTA and CDR2 is FQGNSA. In DNA, the CDR3 is TGTGCCAGCAGCTTAGTATCAGCGGGGGGTCAGTACTTC. This encodes CASSLVSAGGQYF. Full variable domain (outside the CDR3, taken from reference TRBV7-2 and TRBJ2-7): GAGVSQSPSNKVTEKGKDVELRCDPISGHTALYWYRQSLGQGLEFLIYFQGNSAPDKSGLPSDRFSAERTGGSVSTLTIQRTQQEDSAVYLCASSLVSAGGQYFGPGTRLTVT.

This clone was counted at least ten times. J is TRBJ1-5 and V is TRBV20-1; 9 positions agree with TRBD1. V shed 3 bases, J shed 6 bases, and the junction held 9 bases outside the gene matches. This CDR3 has 15 amino acids. Germline V lookup: CDR1 DFQATT, CDR2 SNEGSKA (reference sequence). The CDR3 nucleotides read TGCAGTGCTAGTTTCGGGACAGGGTGGATTCAGCCCCAGCATTTT. This codes for CSASFGTGWIQPQHF.

CDR3 DNA: TGTGCCAGCAGATACAGGGATTTTGAAGCTTTCTTT. This translates into CASRYRDFEAFF. The V call is TRBV12-3 or TRBV12-4, the J call TRBJ1-1; D perhaps matches TRBD1 (6 bases). CDR3 length equals 12 residues. V lost 6 bases, J lost 7 bases, and 12 bases lay in between.

This clone has a handful of counts. The J gene is TRBJ1-2, the V gene TRBV28; 8 nucleotides line up with TRBD1. V lost 7 bases to trimming and J lost 7 bases; unmatched junction nucleotides: 5. Germline CDR1 is MDHEN and CDR2 is SYDVKM. The CDR3 spans 12 residues. The CDR3 region has the DNA TGTGCCAGCACGGACAGGGAGGGTGGCTACACCTTC. Its translation is CASTDREGGYTF.

The CDR3 region is CASSVAAGGPYEQYF. DNA for the CDR3: TGTGCCAGCAGCGTCGCGGCAGGGGGGCCCTACGAGCAGTACTTC. V gene TRBV7-2 combines with J gene TRBJ2-7, with a possible D match to TRBD1 (7 bases). The germline CDR1 and CDR2 sequences are SGHTA and FQGNSA. CDR3 length: 15 amino acids. The germline V and J ends were trimmed by 5 bases and 2 bases, with 16 bases remaining between them.

The chain links TRBV5-8 to TRBJ1-6, with 8 bases aligning to TRBD1. The CDR3 has 16 amino acids. Per germline, CDR1 SGHTS and CDR2 YDEGEE. The J segment lost 4 bases and the V segment lost 5 bases, leaving 8 bases of the junction unmatched. For the CDR3, the DNA is TGTGCCAGCAGTACCGGGACAGGACCTTATAATTCACCCCTCCACTTT. Translation: CASSTGTGPYNSPLHF.

V usage is TRBV5-1 and J usage is TRBJ1-1; no clear D. CDR3 size: 15 residues. The germline gives CDR1 SGHRS, CDR2 YFSETQ. The V and J ends lost 0 bases and 1 base respectively, with 10 bases between them. CDR3 loop: CASSLGAGWNTEAFF. CDR3 sequence (DNA): TGCGCCAGCAGCTTGGGGGCGGGGTGGAACACTGAAGCTTTCTTT.